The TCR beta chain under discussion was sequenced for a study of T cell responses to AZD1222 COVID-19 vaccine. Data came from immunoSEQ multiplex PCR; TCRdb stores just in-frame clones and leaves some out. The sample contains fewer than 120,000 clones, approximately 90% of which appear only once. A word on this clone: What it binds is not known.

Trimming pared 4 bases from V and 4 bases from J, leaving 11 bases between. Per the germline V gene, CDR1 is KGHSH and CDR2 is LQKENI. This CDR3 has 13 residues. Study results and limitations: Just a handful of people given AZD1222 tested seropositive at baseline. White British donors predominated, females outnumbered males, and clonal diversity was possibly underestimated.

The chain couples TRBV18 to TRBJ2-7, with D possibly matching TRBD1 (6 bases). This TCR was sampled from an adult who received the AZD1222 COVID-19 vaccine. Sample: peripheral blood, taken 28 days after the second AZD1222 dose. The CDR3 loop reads CASSLGQIYEQYF. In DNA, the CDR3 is TGTGCCAGCTCACTAGGACAGATATACGAGCAGTACTTC.